The clone carrying this T cell receptor (beta chain) appeared once. The junction shows a germline mismatch at one end, possibly a read error. The CDR3 has 15 residues. The germline V gene has CDR1 SGHAT and CDR2 FQNNGV. Germline DNA was also extracted, with blood RNA taken from unsorted whole blood. This record belongs to a study of tumor-infiltrating lymphocytes in primary liver carcinoma. A constant-region primer primed TCR beta cDNA synthesis from 400 to 550 ng of total RNA. Libraries of TCR beta came from three nested multiplex PCR rounds with slightly modified ARM-PCR. TRBV1-TRBV30 forward primers paired with a C-beta reverse primer were used in the first two PCR rounds, which ran approximately 11 cycles each. TCRdb fed the multiplex PCR reads into MiXCR, producing one record per CDR3 protein. This sample yields 150,000 to 200,000 distinct CDR3 sequences, of which less than 65% are seen a single time; about 7.1% belongs to the top ten.

This chain links TRBV11-2 with TRBJ2-7; 7 bases fit TRBD2. Sequenced: peripheral blood. The source of this sequence is a woman aged 55-69 years with primary liver carcinoma and hepatitis B virus infection. CDR3 nucleotide sequence: TGTACCAGCAGCTGCCTAGACAGCGGGACCTACGAGCAGTACTTC. Translated, it gives CTSSCLDSGTYEQYF.